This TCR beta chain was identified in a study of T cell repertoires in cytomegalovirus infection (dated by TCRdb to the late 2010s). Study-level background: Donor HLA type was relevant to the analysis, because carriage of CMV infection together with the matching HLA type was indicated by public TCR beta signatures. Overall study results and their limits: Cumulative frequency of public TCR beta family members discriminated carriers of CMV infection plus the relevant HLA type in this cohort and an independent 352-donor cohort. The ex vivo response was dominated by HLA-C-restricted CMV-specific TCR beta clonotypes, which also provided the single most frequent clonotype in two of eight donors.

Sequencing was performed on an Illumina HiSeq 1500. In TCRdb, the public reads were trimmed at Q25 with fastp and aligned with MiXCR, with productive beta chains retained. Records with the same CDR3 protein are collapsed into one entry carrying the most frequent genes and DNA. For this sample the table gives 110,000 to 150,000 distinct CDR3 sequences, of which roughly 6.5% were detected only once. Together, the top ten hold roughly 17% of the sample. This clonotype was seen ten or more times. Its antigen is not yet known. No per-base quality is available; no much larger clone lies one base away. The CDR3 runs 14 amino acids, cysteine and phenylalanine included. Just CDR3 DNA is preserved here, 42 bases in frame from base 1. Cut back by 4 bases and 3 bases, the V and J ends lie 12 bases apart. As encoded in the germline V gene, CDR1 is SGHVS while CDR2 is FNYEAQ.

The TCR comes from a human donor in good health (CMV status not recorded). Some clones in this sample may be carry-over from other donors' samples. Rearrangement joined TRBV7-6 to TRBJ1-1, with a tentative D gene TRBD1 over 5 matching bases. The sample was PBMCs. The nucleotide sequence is TGTGCCAGCAGCTACCAGGGTTTGGACACTGAAGCTTTCTTT. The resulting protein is CASSYQGLDTEAFF.